This section outlines one TCR beta chain sequence together with its context. These data belong to a study of blood T cell repertoires in COVID-19. Sequenced by immunoSEQ multiplex PCR; TCRdb stores in-frame clones only, minus some. The sample has roughly 340,000 clones; 89% are singletons. What was sequenced was peripheral blood. The receptor comes from a woman aged 25 to 39 with COVID-19, enrolled during active disease.

This CDR3 is CASSERTGANTEAFF. For the CDR3, the DNA is TGTGCCAGCAGTGAACGGACAGGGGCTAACACTGAAGCTTTCTTT. The chain couples TRBV2 to TRBJ1-1, with TRBD1 matching over 9 bases. This CDR3 spans 15 amino acids. V trimming: 2 bases; J trimming: 2 bases; junction bases outside the gene matches: 3. Per germline, CDR1 SNHLY and CDR2 FYNNEI.